The table lists the clone carrying this T cell receptor beta chain with a few counts. Antigen: not known. The CDR3 is made up of 14 amino acids. Unmatched junction bases numbered 6, after V lost 4 bases and J lost 5 bases. The germline V gene has CDR1 SGHRS and CDR2 YFSETQ. The data belong to a study of CD8 T cells in ankylosing spondylitis. Regarding the study as a whole: Reportedly, disease-linked clones are significantly enriched in ankylosing spondylitis patients' matched synovial fluid. One TCR beta motif, made up of about 8 highly homologous variants, appeared characteristic of ankylosing spondylitis blood.

Quantitative 5'-RACE was performed with molecular barcodes, and it yielded the TCR beta libraries. TCRdb processed the 5' RACE reads anew with MiXCR; each CDR3 protein has one entry. This sample has roughly 450,000 distinct CDR3 sequences, with approximately 26% found just once. The chain joins TRBV5-1 to TRBJ1-2, with 9 positions matching TRBD1. The TCR sequence derives from a male donor with ankylosing spondylitis. Sequenced material: blood, either unsorted or a sorted T cell fraction (not recorded which). CDR3 protein: CASSLGDREYGYTF. The CDR3 DNA is TGCGCCAGCAGCCTAGGGGACAGGGAATATGGCTACACCTTC.